This T cell receptor (beta chain) was sequenced for a study of T cells after yellow fever vaccination. Study conclusions and caveats: In FACS-sorted repertoires, abundant clonotypes from the bulk population could appear as contaminants.

The CDR3 length is 13 residues. From germline, CDR1 is SQVTM and CDR2 ANQGSEA. The junction had 7 bases not matched to a gene; V was cut back by 7 bases and J by 3 bases. With regard to this clonotype: Its antigen is unidentified.

Template switching by 5'RACE produced TCR cDNA, adding a universal primer site and UMIs. MiXCR was run by TCRdb on the 5' RACE reads, yielding one entry per CDR3 protein. Here the sample spans 450,000 to 550,000 distinct CDR3 sequences, about a fifth being singletons. The receptor comes from a man under 40 who received the YFV17D yellow fever vaccine. The sample in question was PBMCs, obtained 15 days after the yellow fever booster vaccination. The V call is TRBV29-1, the J call TRBJ2-5; 8 nucleotides align to TRBD1. CDR3 loop: CSAHRGTEETQYF. For the CDR3, the DNA is TGCAGCGCTCACAGGGGGACAGAAGAGACCCAGTACTTC.